This T cell receptor (beta chain) was recorded in a study of a mutant IDH1 vaccine in newly diagnosed glioma. Study overall: Patients received vaccination from 4-6 weeks after radiotherapy alone, or with temozolomide cycles.

This clone was detected a few times. Antigen specificity is unknown. Time point given: week 23, last vaccination. It was 300 ug of mutant IDH1 20-mer peptide that made up each vaccine dose, given with topical imiquimod. Repertoires were generated with immunoSEQ multiplex PCR, while TCRdb's copy carries only in-frame clones and drops some. The repertoire consists of roughly 43,000 clones, with roughly 83% occurring once and the leading ten covering 2% to 2.5%. The V end lost 0 bases, the J end lost 8 bases, and 15 bases lay between the germline ends. This CDR3 spans 16 amino acids. CDR1 is SGDLS, CDR2 YYNGEE, per germline.

The specimen was PBMCs, collected from a glioma patient whose treatment included an IDH1 peptide vaccine. The V gene is TRBV9, the J gene TRBJ1-6; D gene unclear. The receptor was isolated from a young woman with glioma. Some clones in this sample may be carry-over from other donors' samples. The CDR3 DNA reads TGTGCCAGCAGCGTAGCCCAGGCCCCGGGAGATTCACCCCTCCACTTT. It encodes CASSVAQAPGDSPLHF.